Listed here is a single TCR beta chain. This clonotype was recorded once. Its cognate antigen has yet to be identified. No much larger clone exists at a distance of one base, and base qualities are not known. These data originate in a study of post-analysis software for immune sequencing data (dated by TCRdb to the mid-2010s). As for the study more broadly: Recorded disease courses included relapsing-remitting, secondary progressive and progressive-relapsing multiple sclerosis, with some patients lacking subtype annotation. Patient repertoires were compared against around 10 previously published healthy control repertoires from donors aged about 6 to 27 years. A subset of samples was prepared in parallel using single-end sample barcoding, then pooled and co-amplified after Illumina adapter ligation. Study-level results and caveats: Direct clustering with F measure showed strong co-clustering of samples prepared in the same batch, prompting a batch-effect correction. Roughly 5 TRBV segments, including TRBV5-6, TRBV5-1 and TRBV20-1, were significantly more frequent in patients than controls. Multiple sclerosis patients had significantly lower normalized Chao1 diversity than controls, a result that suggests substantial peripheral T-cell clonal expansion. The multiple sclerosis patient group was slightly younger than the control group.

To demonstrate the VDJtools post-analysis software, TCR beta repertoires were profiled from the peripheral blood of 10 to 15 young patients with multiple sclerosis. The patients with multiple sclerosis were children and adolescents between about 6 and 17 years of age. Library preparation employed PCR. These reads were obtained on an Illumina HiSeq 2500. To reduce PCR and sequencing biases, unique molecular identifiers were built into the TCR beta cDNA libraries. Per 1 to 10 million input T cells, 500,000 or so cDNA molecules were obtained, such that each molecule approximated one T cell. The patient libraries were prepared and sequenced with the same protocol used for the earlier healthy control dataset. Within a given batch, samples were prepared together, multiplexed and sequenced on the same HiSeq lane. As for the authors' bioinformatics: MIGEC was used to process the raw barcoded reads, and molecular identifier groups with only a single read were discarded before consensus assembly and CDR3 extraction. Clonotype tables were post-analysed with VDJtools, and diversity was normalized by down-sampling all datasets to the smallest sample size. In repertoire overlap clustering, CDR3 amino acid sequences, but not nucleotide sequences, were matched to correct batch-related cross-sample contamination. TCRdb reanalyzed the raw reads on its own, using fastp at Q25 for trimming and MiXCR for clone calling, and kept in-frame beta chains. Under each unique CDR3 protein, matching rows form one entry showing the most common genes and DNA. TCRdb's processing, not the study's, gives the V and J calls here. The sample data list approximately 730,000 distinct CDR3 sequences, and about 45% of these were observed just once. Approximately 4.4% of the sample goes to the ten largest clones.

Looking up the germline V gene yields CDR1 MGHRA and CDR2 YSYEKL. Germline trimming: 0 bases from V, 0 bases from J; junction bases outside gene matches: 9. CDR3 length: 19 amino acids, cysteine to phenylalanine. The kept DNA is CDR3 alone, 57 bases in frame from the first base. Specimen: blood. This TCR derives from a girl aged 10-17 years with multiple sclerosis. The V and J segments used are TRBV4-1 and TRBJ2-1; 9 central nucleotides agree with TRBD2. The CDR3 sequence is CASSQDAAGGLNSYNEQFF. The nucleotide sequence is given as TGCGCCAGCAGCCAAGATGCAGCGGGGGGCCTAAACTCCTACAATGAGCAGTTCTTC.